The sequence of this TCR beta chain was determined in a study of CD8+ T cells in alopecia areata. The treatment denotes: oral pan-JAK inhibitor, 5-10 mg twice daily. In its sample, this clone was seen a few times. Extraction and reverse transcription of RNA yielded cDNA as the sequencing template. The repertoire was sequenced with immunoSEQ multiplex PCR; TCRdb's copy has only in-frame clones and lacks some. The table includes about 200,000 clones, under 70% detected once. Germline V lookup: CDR1 SQVTM, CDR2 ANQGSEA. The CDR3 is 13 residues long. J gave up 7 bases and V 4 bases, and 6 bases lay outside the gene matches.

This sequence joins TRBV29-1 and TRBJ2-1; 8 bases line up with TRBD1. The sample was CD4+ T cells sorted from blood, taken at week 4, from a patient treated with tofacitinib. This TCR came from a human donor with alopecia areata. The CDR3 sequence: CSVAGQADNEQFF. The DNA of the CDR3 is TGCAGCGTTGCGGGACAGGCGGATAATGAGCAGTTCTTC.